These 18 T cell receptor beta chains were sequenced from one sample in a study of cytomegalovirus exposure and HLA in healthy donors. With 60 Vbeta and 13 Jbeta primers, the PCR was carried out. Produced via immunoSEQ multiplex PCR; TCRdb's table is partial and in-frame only. In the table there are about 140,000 clones, more than 75% of which are singletons. Material: PBMCs. These receptors all come from a man aged 40-50 years in good health and CMV-seronegative.

The V and J genes are TRBV6-1 and TRBJ2-7, with D tentatively TRBD2 (6 bases). The CDR3 extends over 15 amino acids. From germline, CDR1 is MNHNS and CDR2 SASEGT. V lost 7 bases and J lost 1, with 17 bases in between. The CDR3 DNA is TGTGCCAGCAATATGGGGCAGGGAGGTTCCTACGAGCAGTACTTC. Translation: CASNMGQGGSYEQYF.

Regarding this clone: A read error may account for a junction end that differs from germline. This sample also contains other DNA sequences that code for the same CDR3. The V and J genes are TRBV2 and TRBJ2-1; D gene unclear. The CDR3 contains 11 residues. CDR1 SNHLY and CDR2 FYNNEI come from the germline V gene. This chain's CDR3 is CASSLVNEQFF. The CDR3, as DNA: TGTGCCAGCAGTTTAGTCAATGAACAGTTCTTC.

This chain joins TRBV2 and TRBJ2-3, with 10 bases matching TRBD2. Per germline, CDR1 SNHLY and CDR2 FYNNEI. The CDR3 is made up of 18 amino acids. V dropped 1 base and J dropped 0; count of bases not matched to a gene: 7. The CDR3 DNA follows: TGTGCCAGCAGTGAAGTGTCTAGCGGGGGCCCTAGCACAGATACGCAGTATTTT. It translates to CASSEVSSGGPSTDTQYF.

The chain has TRBV18 and TRBJ2-7; 8 bases match TRBD2. V shed 2 bases, J shed 0 bases, and the junction held 6 bases outside the gene matches. CDR1 and CDR2 from the germline V gene are KGHSH and LQKENI. This CDR3 comprises 16 residues. CDR3 sequence: CASSPERELSSYEQYF. Written as DNA, the CDR3 is TGTGCCAGCTCACCAGAGCGGGAGCTCAGCTCCTACGAGCAGTACTTC.

This chain links TRBV7-2 with TRBJ2-1, with TRBD1 identical over 8 bases. The germline gives CDR1 SGHTA, CDR2 FQGNSA. V shed 6 bases and J 3 bases; nucleotides not matched to a gene: 10. This CDR3 spans 16 amino acids. The CDR3 nucleotides are TGTGCCAGCAGACTAGGGGGTGGGACAGGCTACAATGAGCAGTTCTTC. Its protein product is CASRLGGGTGYNEQFF.

The chain is built from TRBV6-1 and TRBJ1-6, with D possibly matching TRBD1 (6 bases). The CDR3 covers 15 residues. V was shortened by 5 bases and J by 5 bases, with 13 bases between the two germline ends. Germline V gives CDR1 MNHNS, CDR2 SASEGT. The CDR3 loop is CASSRRDINNSPLHF. CDR3 coding DNA: TGTGCCAGCAGTCGTCGGGACATTAATAATTCACCCCTCCACTTT.

The J gene is TRBJ2-7, the V gene TRBV28; a possible D gene is TRBD1 (5 bases). The V end lost 6 bases, the J end lost 5 bases, and 20 bases lay between the germline ends. This CDR3 is built from 15 residues. CDR1 MDHEN and CDR2 SYDVKM come from the germline V gene. The CDR3 here is CASSHLPLWGNEQYF. The CDR3 region has the DNA TGTGCCAGCAGCCACCTCCCTCTGTGGGGCAACGAGCAGTACTTC.

The rearrangement joins TRBV10-3 to TRBJ2-1, with 8 bases lining up with TRBD2. This CDR3 comprises 16 residues. In germline, CDR1 is ENHRY, CDR2 SYGVKD. J gave up 7 bases and V 0 bases, and 8 bases lay outside the gene matches. CDR3 loop: CAISESIAGGVNEQFF. In nucleotides, the CDR3 is TGTGCCATCAGTGAGTCGATTGCGGGAGGTGTTAATGAGCAGTTCTTC.

The chain links TRBV5-4 to TRBJ2-3, with TRBD2 matching over 9 bases. Trimming removed 5 bases from V and 4 bases from J; junction bases left unmatched: 8. The germline V gene has CDR1 SGHNT and CDR2 YYREEE (reference sequence). This CDR3 is 15 amino acids long. In DNA, the CDR3 is TGTGCCAGCAGAGCCGCGGCGGGGGGGCCAGATACGCAGTATTTT. Its protein product is CASRAAAGGPDTQYF. The full variable domain, rest sourced from reference TRBV5-4 and TRBJ2-3, is ETGVTQSPTHLIKTRGQQVTLRCSSQSGHNTVSWYQQALGQGPQFIFQYYREEENGRGNFPPRFSGLQFPNYSSELNVNALELDDSALYLCASRAAAGGPDTQYFGPGTRLTVL.

The chain joins TRBV10-3 to TRBJ2-3; unclear D gene. The CDR3 sequence is 15 residues long. Germline V gene lookup returns CDR1 ENHRY and CDR2 SYGVKD. Trimming took 0 bases from V and 0 from J, leaving 7 bases between them. The CDR3 nucleotides are TGTGCCATCAGTGAGTCCGCGACTAGCACAGATACGCAGTATTTT. Translation: CAISESATSTDTQYF.

J is TRBJ1-5 and V is TRBV19; possible D gene TRBD1, 6 bases. The V gene lost 3 bases and the J gene lost 4 bases, with 16 bases spanning the gap. Germline V lookup: CDR1 LNHDA, CDR2 SQIVND (reference sequence). The CDR3 contains 16 residues. CDR3 loop: CASSMRPGHPNQPQHF. CDR3 nucleotide sequence: TGTGCCAGTAGTATGCGCCCGGGACACCCAAATCAGCCCCAGCATTTT.

The J gene is TRBJ1-2, the V gene TRBV27; the match to TRBD1 covers 7 bases. There are 14 residues in the CDR3. The V gene's germline CDR1 is MNHEY and CDR2 SMNVEV (reference sequence). J gave up 6 bases and V 3 bases, and 7 bases lay outside the gene matches. The DNA for the CDR3 is TGTGCCAGCAGTTTGGGACAGTCCGGGGATGGCTACACCTTC. Its protein product is CASSLGQSGDGYTF.

This clone came up a few times. CDR3 sequence: CASISGPDLYQPQHF. In nucleotides, the CDR3 is TGTGCCAGCATAAGCGGGCCAGACTTATACCAGCCCCAGCATTTT. The chain is built from TRBV2 and TRBJ1-5; D is undetermined. V was trimmed by 7 bases and J by 7 bases, leaving 20 bases between them. This CDR3 has 15 amino acids. Germline-derived CDR1 and CDR2 are SNHLY and FYNNEI.

DNA for the CDR3: TGTGCCAGCAGTGAGATAGCGGGAGTGGTCCACGAGCAGTACTTC. Translated: CASSEIAGVVHEQYF. V and J are TRBV6-1 and TRBJ2-7; 9 positions agree with TRBD2. The CDR3 sequence is 15 residues long. V was clipped by 3 bases and J by 5 bases; unmatched bases: 8. CDR1 and CDR2 (germline): MNHNS, SASEGT.

This chain links TRBV6-6 with TRBJ2-2; D possibly corresponds to TRBD2 (6 bases). Per germline, CDR1 MNHNY and CDR2 SVGAGI (reference sequence). The CDR3 extends over 15 amino acids. The V end was cut by 2 bases, the J end by 3 bases, with 10 bases between. This CDR3 is CASSYGGAHTGELFF. CDR3 DNA: TGTGCCAGCAGTTACGGCGGGGCCCACACCGGGGAGCTGTTTTTT.

V is TRBV2 and J is TRBJ2-7; perhaps TRBD1 as D (6 bases). CDR3 length: 12 residues. Trimming pared 5 bases from V and 6 bases from J, leaving 11 bases between. Germline CDR1 reads SNHLY; CDR2 reads FYNNEI. This CDR3 is CASSYRVGEQYF. CDR3 nucleotides: TGTGCCAGCAGTTACAGGGTGGGCGAGCAGTACTTC.

This clone was counted once. V is TRBV27 and J is TRBJ2-1, with 9 bases fitting TRBD1. The germline gives CDR1 MNHEY, CDR2 SMNVEV (reference sequence). The CDR3 extends over 17 amino acids. With V trimmed by 1 base and J by 0 bases, 4 bases remained unmatched. The CDR3 nucleotides are TGTGCCAGCAGTTTATGGGTGACAGGGGGCTCCTACAATGAGCAGTTCTTC. Its protein product is CASSLWVTGGSYNEQFF.

The chain employs TRBV27 and TRBJ1-5; the D gene is possibly TRBD1 (5 bases). The CDR3 contains 12 residues. Germline CDR1 is MNHEY and CDR2 is SMNVEV (reference sequence). Trimming left V 6 bases short and J 7 bases short, with 10 bases between. The DNA for the CDR3 is TGTGCCAGCAGCTTCCAGGGACAGCCCCAGCATTTT. It codes for CASSFQGQPQHF.